This TCR beta chain stems from a study of cytomegalovirus exposure and HLA in healthy donors (dated by TCRdb to 2016 to 2017). About the full investigation: According to an earlier analysis of a few hundred of the donors, roughly 180 million T cells yielded some 110 million unique TCR beta sequences and about 280 Gb of sequence data. An early release covering 500 to 750 HLA-typed donors comprised approximately 300 gigabases of sequencing data and tens of millions of unique TCR sequences. Of the roughly 400 genotyped donors, 81% were placed in the genetic ancestry cluster associated with self-reported Caucasian donors. The study was designed to test whether signatures of past pathogen exposure could be identified by cataloging public T cell receptors. The study profiled the T cell repertoires of under 850 subjects by immunosequencing and related them to cytomegalovirus serostatus. In addition to the first cohort of 650 to 750 subjects, a separate validation cohort of about 120 different subjects was used. To predict cytomegalovirus infection status, the study brought together high-throughput TCR immunosequencing, statistical association of individual TCRs with disease status, and machine learning. In a later analysis, previously published TCR beta repertoires from some 640 donors were re-analyzed and high-resolution HLA genotyping was added so that TCR occurrence patterns could be studied. Rather than drawing on any new phenotypic data, the later analysis identified candidate immune exposures from TCR beta sequences and the way those sequences occurred across donors. In an earlier analysis of around 540 of the donors, high-throughput TCR beta sequencing was used to judge whether each TCR beta V gene segment behaved as functional or pseudogenic. Donor age, sex, ethnicity and CMV serostatus were collected together with the repertoire data. In a later genetic analysis, genome-wide SNP genotypes for about three fifths of the roughly 670 donors were used, and that subset was treated as a discovery cohort. Every discovery cohort repertoire had been produced on one sequencing platform. Class I and class II HLA loci were covered by the typing at four-digit resolution. Typing coverage varied by locus: about 629-630 donors for A, B, C, DRB1 and DQB1; approximately 560 for DQA1; about 570 for DPA1; approximately 490 for DPB1. Roughly five DR-DQ haplotypes were treated as single units for association and clustering because of strong linkage in the cohort. Across roughly 420 genotyped donors of the cohort, an average of about 200,000 unique TCR beta nucleotide sequences per donor were sequenced, and 15% to 20% of those sequences were non-productive.

To note about this clone: It has no known antigen specificity. No base quality information exists; no much larger clone differs at one position.

From V the trimming removes 4 bases and from J it removes 7 bases, while the gene matches leave 5 bases of the junction unaccounted for. Taken from the germline V gene, the CDR1 and CDR2 loops are SGHRS and YFSETQ. From the cysteine through the phenylalanine, the CDR3 covers 14 amino acids. Only CDR3 DNA is held: 42 bases, read in frame from base 1. The cohort was made up of roughly 670 healthy bone marrow donors. At the time of sampling, every cohort member was nominally healthy, though immune exposures that went unrecorded were likely present. The donor tested CMV seropositive and was one of the 289 seropositive cohort members. Each donor provided a peripheral blood sample, and peripheral blood mononuclear cells were used for TCR beta sequencing. The Qiagen DNeasy Blood Extraction Kit was used to extract genomic DNA from the blood cell samples. Libraries were built with the immunoSEQ multiplex PCR assay. For the multiplex PCR, a mixture combining 60 forward primers for TCR Vbeta segments and 13 reverse primers for TCR Jbeta segments was used. The CDR3 region of rearranged TCR beta genes was amplified from genomic DNA by a multiplex PCR assay. The Illumina HiSeq System was used to sequence the amplified TCR beta libraries as 87-base-pair reads. On the study's bioinformatics: In a later analysis, some 80 million unique TCR beta chains were counted across the roughly 610 repertoires, and roughly 11 million of these chains were shared by at least two donors. Raw reads were error-corrected and collapsed into unique sequences by a nearest-neighbor algorithm in which closely related sequences were merged to remove PCR and sequencing errors. To assign V, D and J gene segments, CDR3 sequences were aligned to IMGT reference sequences. For a sequence to be retained, a match of at least six nucleotides to both a V gene segment and a J gene segment was required. A rearrangement counted as productive if the CDR3 had no stop codons and remained in frame with V and J, and every other rearrangement counted as non-productive. Following IMGT convention, CDR3 was defined as the stretch from the second conserved V-encoded cysteine up to the conserved J-encoded phenylalanine. The earlier analysis of 500 to 600 of the donors excluded sequences that lacked an unambiguous match to a single V gene segment. An earlier analysis of approximately 590 of the donors called V segments functional above 56.7% productive rearrangements and segregating when the between-donor standard deviation exceeded 5%. A statistical classification framework was built for diagnosing cytomegalovirus status from the catalog of TCR beta chain sequences. In a later analysis, V and J genes were assigned by comparing TCR nucleotide sequences against IMGT/GENE-DB human TR gene sequences. In a later analysis, CDR3 sequences and most-parsimonious VDJ recombination scenarios were assigned using the TCRdist pipeline. A later analysis defined each TCR beta chain by its CDR3 amino acid sequence plus V-gene family, and excluded reads lacking a unique V-gene family. To address suspected cross-contamination and a sequencing artifact, a later analysis removed under 600 highly shared, low-generation-probability nucleotide sequences. In a later analysis, a clonal expansion index for each public chain was calculated from normalized within-repertoire ranks of inferred template counts. A later analysis computed generation probabilities with a VDJ recombination model fitted to out-of-frame rearrangements, and checked the results against IGoR. Hypergeometric tests were used in a later analysis to score TCR-TCR, TCR-HLA and TCR-CMV co-occurrence, with a repertoire-size bias correction applied to the TCR pairs. In a later analysis, false discovery rates were estimated by permuting HLA or CMV assignments 20 times. In a later analysis, co-occurring TCRs were grouped using DBSCAN, with TCRdist sequence similarity added in when clustering inside HLA-allele-positive subsets. For co-occurrence clustering, repertoires with fewer than 30,000 or more than 120,000 public chains were excluded, along with about five repertoires with anomalous nucleotide sharing. This is the immuneACCESS table as TCRdb keeps it, with only in-frame sequences that have V and J called. A part of the clones is gone; compared with another copy, unresolved V genes explain less than half, and the rest is unexplained. That table furnishes V, J and clone size, whereas the DNA furnished D and trimming. In this sample the table shows around 100,000 clones, 70% of which occur a single time. The biggest ten clones account for approximately 10% of the sample.

Overall results and qualifications from the work: In a later analysis, over 15,000 TCR beta sequences were associated with specific HLA alleles at a false discovery rate of 0.05. Immune exposure information for the cohort was limited to CMV serostatus. Because some donors lacked HLA typing at each locus, the association tests relied only on the typed subset. When HLA alleles, especially DR and DQ, strongly co-occurred, attributing TCR associations to individual alleles was difficult. A few of the identified cytomegalovirus-associated TCR beta chains were confirmed in vitro to be specific for cytomegalovirus antigens. Correlated functional status among segregating V segments might be attributable to linkage disequilibrium, but an unknown experimental factor could not be ruled out. The authors suggested that the approach could potentially be generalized to other disease states and immunological phenotypes. A later genetic analysis associated a missense DCLRE1C variant with V-gene and J-gene trimming of TCR beta chains, and an independent cohort replicated the association. While some public TCRs were present in many individuals, most TCR sequences turned up only very rarely across donors. A later analysis found that HLA-associated TCR beta chains were more clonally expanded and had lower generation probabilities than equally common non-associated chains. The cohort was sequenced for TCR beta chains only, and without alpha or paired-chain data the features that could be detected were limited. An earlier analysis of around 600 of the donors showed that most TCR beta V segments appeared in productive rearrangements either about 90% or about 30% of the time, which broadly matched IMGT annotations. Some IMGT-functional V segments, including TRBV6-2 and TRBV6-3, could not be told apart with the 87-base-pair reads, so those segments were excluded. A total of around 150 TCR beta chains were listed by the study as associated with cytomegalovirus. In a later analysis, most CMV-associated TCR beta chains were found to appear HLA-restricted, with HLA associations seemingly driven largely by CMV exposure. The classifier was reported to diagnose cytomegalovirus status with high specificity and sensitivity in both the original cohort and the validation cohort. A later analysis found that TCR association rates varied across HLA loci, with DRB1 alleles showing the most associated TCRs and HLA-C alleles the fewest. Compared with the roughly 720-donor mean, donors in an Asian-associated ancestry cluster had fewer N-insertions in productive TCRs, according to a later genetic analysis. Presence/absence analyses assumed roughly uniform sequencing depth across donors, an assumption that may not hold. Over 15 rarely observed V segments, including chromosome 9 orphons, were excluded from the earlier analysis of 550 to 700 of the donors because counts were too low. A cluster of highly shared sequence variants was judged likely to be a technical artifact of the sequencing pipeline. A further reported finding was that TCR beta sequences accurately predicted the HLA-A and HLA-B alleles for most subjects in the first cohort. A later analysis reported that several top co-occurrence clusters appeared linked to parvovirus B19, influenza, CMV and Epstein-Barr virus.

The clonotype was recovered from a man between 35 and 55 years old in good health and CMV-seropositive. The sample comprised PBMCs. This chain is built from TRBV5-1 and TRBJ1-5; 10 bases in the middle match TRBD1. The DNA reads as follows: TGCGCCAGCAGCGAAGGACAGGGGGACCAGCCCCAGCATTTT. It is translated as CASSEGQGDQPQHF. Extended through the reference TRBV5-1 and TRBJ1-5 proteins, this CDR3 yields the full variable domain: KAGVTQTPRYLIKTRGQQVTLSCSPISGHRSVSWYQQTPGQGLQFLFEYFSETQRNKGNFPGRFSGRQFSNSRSEMNVSTLELGDSALYLCASSEGQGDQPQHFGDGTRLSIL.